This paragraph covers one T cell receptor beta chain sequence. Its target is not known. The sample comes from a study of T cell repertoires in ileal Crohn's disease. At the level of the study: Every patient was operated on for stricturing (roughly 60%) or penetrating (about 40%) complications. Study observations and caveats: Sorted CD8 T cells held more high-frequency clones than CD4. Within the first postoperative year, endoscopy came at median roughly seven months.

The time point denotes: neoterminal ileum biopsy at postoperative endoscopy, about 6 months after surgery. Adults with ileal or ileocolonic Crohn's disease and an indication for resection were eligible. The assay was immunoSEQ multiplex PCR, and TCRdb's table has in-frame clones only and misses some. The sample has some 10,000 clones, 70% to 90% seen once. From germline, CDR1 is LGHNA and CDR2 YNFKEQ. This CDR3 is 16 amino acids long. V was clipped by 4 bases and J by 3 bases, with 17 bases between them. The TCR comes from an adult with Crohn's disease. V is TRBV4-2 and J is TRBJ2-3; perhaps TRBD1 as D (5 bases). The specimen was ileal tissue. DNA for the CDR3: TGTGCCAGCAGCCCCTCACTGGCAGGGCTAACAGATACGCAGTATTTT. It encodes CASSPSLAGLTDTQYF.